These 27 T cell receptor beta chains originate from one sample sequenced in a study of T cell responses to AZD1222 COVID-19 vaccine. The assay was immunoSEQ multiplex PCR, and TCRdb's table has in-frame clones only and misses some. The repertoire consists of some 180,000 clones, with roughly 92% occurring once and the leading ten covering less than 2%. The material sequenced was peripheral blood, taken 28 days after the second AZD1222 dose. The receptors shown here come from an adult who received the AZD1222 COVID-19 vaccine.

The rearrangement joins TRBV27 to TRBJ2-7; 8 nucleotides agree with TRBD2. Germline V gives CDR1 MNHEY, CDR2 SMNVEV (reference sequence). The CDR3 is made up of 15 amino acids. V shed 2 bases, J shed 6 bases, and the junction held 9 bases outside the gene matches. This CDR3 is CASSLKVAGLREQYF. CDR3 DNA sequence: TGTGCCAGCAGTTTAAAGGTAGCGGGACTTCGCGAGCAGTACTTC.

The chain couples TRBV6-5 to TRBJ1-1; no definite D call. The CDR3 extends over 15 amino acids. Germline V lookup: CDR1 MNHEY, CDR2 SVGAGI. Trimming removed 4 bases from V and 2 bases from J, with 14 bases in between. DNA for the CDR3: TGTGCCAGCAGTTCCGGACGGTGGGCTAACACTGAAGCTTTCTTT. It is translated as CASSSGRWANTEAFF.

This chain uses TRBV7-9 with TRBJ2-6; tentatively, D is TRBD1 or TRBD2 (5 bases each). Trimming removed 7 bases from V and 0 bases from J, with 10 bases in between. Germline loops: CDR1 SEHNR, CDR2 FQNEAQ (reference sequence). This CDR3 is 15 amino acids long. The CDR3 nucleotides are TGTGCCAGCATGAGGGGAGCCTCTGGGGCCAACGTCCTGACTTTC. It specifies CASMRGASGANVLTF. Based on the CDR3 plus reference TRBV7-9 and TRBJ2-6, the full variable domain is DTGVSQNPRHKITKRGQNVTFRCDPISEHNRLYWYRQTLGQGPEFLTYFQNEAQLEKSRLLSDRFSAERPKGSFSTLEIQRTEQGDSAMYLCASMRGASGANVLTFGAGSRLTVL.

The gene calls are TRBV25-1 and TRBJ1-2, with 9 bases that match TRBD1. Unmatched junction bases numbered 6, after V lost 3 bases and J lost 4 bases. The CDR3 length is 15 residues. The germline V gene has CDR1 MGHDK and CDR2 SYGVNS. DNA for the CDR3: TGTGCCAGCAGTGAGAACAGGGGGCAGGGCTATGGCTACACCTTC. Translation gives CASSENRGQGYGYTF.

The genes are TRBV9 and TRBJ2-6; D is possibly TRBD1 (6 bases). This CDR3 contains 20 residues. Trimming took 3 bases from V and 0 from J, leaving 22 bases between them. Per the germline V gene, CDR1 is SGDLS and CDR2 is YYNGEE. CDR3 amino acids: CASSEGHISIISSGANVLTF. DNA of the CDR3: TGTGCCAGCAGCGAGGGACACATCTCCATAATTAGCTCTGGGGCCAACGTCCTGACTTTC.

A single count supports this clone. This sequence joins TRBV7-2 and TRBJ1-4; TRBD1 matches 10 bases. Germline V gene data show CDR1 as SGHTA and CDR2 as FQGNSA. This CDR3 comprises 16 residues. V trimming: 5 bases; J trimming: 8 bases; junction bases outside the gene matches: 11. The CDR3 coding sequence is TGTGCCAGCAGCCTTGACAGGGGGCGCGTTGGGGAAAAACTGTTTTTT. Its translation is CASSLDRGRVGEKLFF.

This clone appeared a single time. This chain joins TRBV5-1 and TRBJ2-2; D might be TRBD1 (6 bases). V was cut by 0 bases and J by 5 bases, with 14 bases left in between. The CDR3 is made up of 16 amino acids. Germline values: CDR1 SGHRS, CDR2 YFSETQ. The CDR3 sequence is CASSLVPGRGTGELFF. The CDR3 DNA is TGCGCCAGCAGCTTGGTGCCGGGAAGGGGGACCGGGGAGCTGTTTTTT.

The rearrangement joins TRBV3-1 (or the pseudogene TRBV3-2) to TRBJ2-3; D uncertain. V was pared by 2 bases and J by 5 bases, with 8 bases between. The CDR3 totals 13 residues. Germline V gene data show CDR1 as LGHDT and CDR2 as YNNKEL (reference sequence). CDR3 region: CASSQYEIDTQYF. The CDR3 DNA reads TGTGCCAGCAGCCAATACGAGATAGATACGCAGTATTTT.

J is TRBJ1-1 and V is TRBV6-5; D remains unclear. CDR1 and CDR2 from the germline V gene are MNHEY and SVGAGI. The germline V and J ends were trimmed by 0 bases and 5 bases, with 7 bases remaining between them. The CDR3 is 13 residues long. CDR3 DNA sequence: TGTGCCAGCAGTTACTCGGAGACGACTGAAGCTTTCTTT. This encodes CASSYSETTEAFF.

The rearrangement uses TRBV20-1 and TRBJ1-2; TRBD1 agrees at 7 bases. Per germline, CDR1 DFQATT and CDR2 SNEGSKA (reference sequence). Trimming cost V 3 bases and J 6 bases; bases outside gene matches: 4. This CDR3 is 12 amino acids long. CDR3 sequence: CSASPGGDGYTF. CDR3 DNA sequence: TGCAGTGCTAGTCCAGGGGGGGATGGCTACACCTTC.

Here the CDR3 DNA reads TGTGCCAGCAGCGTAGCGGCGGGCGGCACAGATACGCAGTATTTT. This translates into CASSVAAGGTDTQYF. This chain connects TRBV9 to TRBJ2-3; possible D gene TRBD2, 5 bases. Trimming took off 0 bases at V and 1 base at J, with 9 bases between the two ends. CDR1 and CDR2 (germline): SGDLS, YYNGEE. The CDR3 sequence is 15 residues long.

This clone occurred a few times. V and J are TRBV7-8 and TRBJ2-7; 7 positions agree with TRBD1. CDR3 length: 15 residues. The ends lost 4 bases at V and 2 bases at J; junction bases unmatched: 8. Germline V lookup: CDR1 SGHVS, CDR2 FQNEAQ. CDR3 loop: CASSSGGDRAYEQYF. The CDR3 nucleotides read TGTGCCAGCAGCTCAGGGGGAGACAGGGCCTACGAGCAGTACTTC. Full variable domain (outside the CDR3, taken from reference TRBV7-8 and TRBJ2-7): GAGVSQSPRYKVAKRGQDVALRCDPISGHVSLFWYQQALGQGPEFLTYFQNEAQLDKSGLPSDRFFAERPEGSVSTLKIQRTQQEDSAVYLCASSSGGDRAYEQYFGPGTRLTVT.

The gene calls are TRBV18 and TRBJ2-3; 11 bases are a match to TRBD2. The CDR3 has 16 residues. V trimming: 4 bases; J trimming: 0 bases; junction bases outside the gene matches: 3. The germline CDR1 and CDR2 sequences are KGHSH and LQKENI. CDR3 in DNA: TGTGCCAGCTCACTCGTAGCGGGAGGGAGCACAGATACGCAGTATTTT. It codes for CASSLVAGGSTDTQYF.

The gene calls are TRBV12-3 or TRBV12-4 and TRBJ2-7; D remains ambiguous. The CDR3 extends over 13 amino acids. The V end was cut by 6 bases, the J end by 1 base, with 10 bases between. The DNA for the CDR3 is TGTGCCAGCAGCACTGAGCTGTCCTACGAGCAGTACTTC. It encodes CASSTELSYEQYF.

This chain links TRBV2 with TRBJ2-2; D gene ambiguous. The germline CDR1 and CDR2 sequences are SNHLY and FYNNEI. This CDR3 spans 12 amino acids. V was pared by 3 bases and J by 6 bases, with 5 bases between. CDR3 sequence reads: CASSDGPGELFF. The CDR3 coding sequence is TGTGCCAGCAGTGACGGGCCCGGGGAGCTGTTTTTT.

This chain links TRBV4-1 with TRBJ2-7, with TRBD2 identical over 11 bases. The CDR3 runs 15 residues. Germline V gene lookup returns CDR1 MGHRA and CDR2 YSYEKL. Trimming cost V 3 bases and J 3 bases; bases outside gene matches: 4. As DNA, the CDR3 is TGCGCCAGCAGCCAGCATAGCGGGGGGGTCTACGAGCAGTACTTC. Translated: CASSQHSGGVYEQYF.

The CDR3 region is CASSLRPSGGALSYNEQFF. CDR3 DNA sequence: TGCGCCAGCAGCCTCCGTCCTAGCGGGGGGGCCTTGTCCTACAATGAGCAGTTCTTC. The chain couples TRBV4-3 to TRBJ2-1; TRBD2 agrees at 12 bases. After removal of 4 bases from V and 1 base from J, the junction contained 11 bases not matched to a gene. The CDR3 runs 19 residues. Germline-derived CDR1 and CDR2 are LGHNA and YSLEER.

This clone was seen a single time. The chain combines TRBV29-1 with TRBJ1-6; D is possibly TRBD1 (5 bases). V gave up 5 bases and J gave up 9 bases, with 17 bases separating them. The CDR3 is 14 amino acids. Germline CDR1 SQVTM, CDR2 ANQGSEA. CDR3 in amino acids: CSVSTGQGGSPLHF. The CDR3 DNA follows: TGCAGCGTTTCGACGGGGCAGGGTGGTTCACCCCTCCACTTT.

The table lists this clone with a count of one. The rearrangement links TRBV6-1 to TRBJ1-5, with D unresolved. Per the germline V gene, CDR1 is MNHNS and CDR2 is SASEGT. The CDR3 is 16 residues long. Trimming took off 2 bases at V and 0 bases at J, with 11 bases between the two ends. As DNA, the CDR3 is TGTGCCAGCAGTGAATGGGCAGAGGATAGCAATCAGCCCCAGCATTTT. This gives the protein CASSEWAEDSNQPQHF.

This sequence joins TRBV4-1 and TRBJ1-1; 7 positions match TRBD1. The CDR3 loop spans 15 amino acids. Germline CDR1 is MGHRA and CDR2 is YSYEKL. J gave up 4 bases and V 4 bases, and 9 bases lay outside the gene matches. The CDR3 sequence: CASSPKQGSGTEAFF. The CDR3 nucleotides are TGCGCCAGCAGCCCAAAACAGGGGTCGGGCACTGAAGCTTTCTTT.

The sample holds one count of this clone. The rearrangement links TRBV30 to TRBJ2-4; 10 nucleotides align to TRBD2. The junction had 12 bases not matched to a gene; V was cut back by 4 bases and J by 9 bases. Looked up from germline, CDR1 is GTSNPN and CDR2 is SVGIG (reference sequence). The CDR3 spans 15 residues. The chain's CDR3 is CAWTTGAGGAGIQYF. DNA for the CDR3: TGTGCCTGGACCACCGGAGCGGGGGGGGCGGGCATTCAGTACTTC.

The gene calls are TRBV3-1 (or the pseudogene TRBV3-2) and TRBJ1-6; 7 bases are shared with TRBD1. Germline-derived CDR1 and CDR2 are LGHDT and YNNKEL (reference sequence). The CDR3 sequence is 15 residues long. The V and J ends lost 6 bases and 5 bases, in that order; junction bases with no gene match: 7. For the CDR3, the DNA is TGTGCCAGCAGGCTGGGACAGAACAATAATTCACCCCTCCACTTT. It encodes CASRLGQNNNSPLHF.

The chain recombines TRBV19 with TRBJ1-1, with D unresolved. The germline V and J ends were trimmed by 1 base and 1 base, with 7 bases remaining between them. The CDR3 is 14 residues long. CDR1 is LNHDA, CDR2 SQIVND, per germline (reference sequence). The CDR3 sequence: CASSIGSANTEAFF. The DNA of the CDR3 is TGTGCCAGTAGTATAGGGTCAGCGAACACTGAAGCTTTCTTT.

V and J are TRBV5-1 and TRBJ2-5; a possible D gene is TRBD1 (6 bases). V was clipped by 4 bases and J by 0 bases, with 10 bases between them. Per germline, CDR1 SGHRS and CDR2 YFSETQ. The CDR3 sequence is 14 residues long. CDR3 sequence reads: CASSTGQYQETQYF. The CDR3 nucleotides read TGCGCCAGCAGCACCGGACAGTACCAAGAGACCCAGTACTTC.

This clone was counted a single time. V gene TRBV6-5 combines with J gene TRBJ2-3; TRBD1 matches at 8 bases. Germline V gene lookup returns CDR1 MNHEY and CDR2 SVGAGI. CDR3 length: 16 amino acids. V was pared by 2 bases and J by 6 bases, with 10 bases of the junction left unmatched. CDR3 sequence (DNA): TGTGCCAGCAGTTACAACGTCGACAGGGGACGTGATACGCAGTATTTT. Encoded protein: CASSYNVDRGRDTQYF.

The CDR3 is CASSLGAGVRGYTF. The CDR3 nucleotides are TGTGCCAGCAGCCTGGGAGCGGGGGTTAGGGGCTACACCTTC. The chain links TRBV5-4 to TRBJ1-2; D possibly corresponds to TRBD1 (5 bases). Trimming removed 4 bases at V and 8 bases at J, with 18 bases between. CDR1 SGHNT and CDR2 YYREEE come from the germline V gene (reference sequence). The CDR3 is 14 residues long.

The chain employs TRBV5-1 and TRBJ2-1; D may be TRBD1 (6 bases). The CDR3 is made up of 13 amino acids. V lost 0 bases and J lost 8, with 9 bases in between. Germline V gene sequence: CDR1 SGHRS, CDR2 YFSETQ. The CDR3 loop reads CASSLDRVDEQFF. The CDR3 nucleotides are TGCGCCAGCAGCTTGGACAGGGTGGATGAGCAGTTCTTC.